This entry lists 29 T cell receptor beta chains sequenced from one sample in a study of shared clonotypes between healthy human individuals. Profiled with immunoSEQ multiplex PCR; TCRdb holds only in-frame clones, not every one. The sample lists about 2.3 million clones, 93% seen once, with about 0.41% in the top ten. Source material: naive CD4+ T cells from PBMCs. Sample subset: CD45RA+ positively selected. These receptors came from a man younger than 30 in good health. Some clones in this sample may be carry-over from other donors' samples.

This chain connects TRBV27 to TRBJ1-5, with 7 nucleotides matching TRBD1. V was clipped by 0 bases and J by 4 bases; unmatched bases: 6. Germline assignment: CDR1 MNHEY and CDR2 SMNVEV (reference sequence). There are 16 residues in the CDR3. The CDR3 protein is CASSLSPQGSNQPQHF. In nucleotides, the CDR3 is TGTGCCAGCAGTTTATCGCCACAGGGGTCAAATCAGCCCCAGCATTTT.

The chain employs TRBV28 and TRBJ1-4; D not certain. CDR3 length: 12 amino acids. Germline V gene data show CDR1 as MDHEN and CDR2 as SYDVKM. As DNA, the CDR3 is TGTGTGGTGTGGGGAGTTAATGAAAAACTGTTTTTT. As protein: CVVWGVNEKLFF.

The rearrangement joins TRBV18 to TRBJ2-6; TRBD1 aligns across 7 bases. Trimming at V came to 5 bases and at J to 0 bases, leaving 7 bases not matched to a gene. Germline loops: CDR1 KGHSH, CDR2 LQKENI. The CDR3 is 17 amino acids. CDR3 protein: CASSSGQANSGANVLTF. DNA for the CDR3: TGTGCCAGCTCATCCGGACAGGCGAACTCTGGGGCCAACGTCCTGACTTTC.

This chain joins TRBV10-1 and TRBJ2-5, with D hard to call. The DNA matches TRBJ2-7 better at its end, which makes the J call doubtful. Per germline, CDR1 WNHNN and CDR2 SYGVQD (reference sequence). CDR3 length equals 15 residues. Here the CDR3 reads CASSESRQNPYEQYF. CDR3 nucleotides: TGCGCCAGCAGTGAGTCGCGGCAGAACCCCTACGAGCAGTACTTC.

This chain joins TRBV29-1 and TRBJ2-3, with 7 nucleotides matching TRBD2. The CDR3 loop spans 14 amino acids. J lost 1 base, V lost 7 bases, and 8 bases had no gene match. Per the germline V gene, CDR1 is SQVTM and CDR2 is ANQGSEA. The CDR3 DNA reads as TGCAGCGCCACGACTAGCAGGGGCACAGATACGCAGTATTTT. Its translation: CSATTSRGTDTQYF.

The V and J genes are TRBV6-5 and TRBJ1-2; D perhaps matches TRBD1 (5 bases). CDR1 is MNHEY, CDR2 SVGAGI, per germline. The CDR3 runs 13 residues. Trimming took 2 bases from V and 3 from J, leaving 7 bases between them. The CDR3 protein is CASSYGAYYGYTF. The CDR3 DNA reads TGTGCCAGCAGTTACGGGGCCTACTATGGCTACACCTTC.

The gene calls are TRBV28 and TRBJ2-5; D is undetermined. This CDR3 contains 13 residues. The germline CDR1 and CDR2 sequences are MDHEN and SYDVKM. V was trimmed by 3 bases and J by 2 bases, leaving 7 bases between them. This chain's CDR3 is CASSFREQETQYF. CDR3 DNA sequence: TGTGCCAGCAGTTTCCGAGAACAAGAGACCCAGTACTTC. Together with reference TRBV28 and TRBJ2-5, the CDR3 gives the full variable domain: DVKVTQSSRYLVKRTGEKVFLECVQDMDHENMFWYRQDPGLGLRLIYFSYDVKMKEKGDIPEGYSVSREKKERFSLILESASTNQTSMYLCASSFREQETQYFGPGTRLLVL.

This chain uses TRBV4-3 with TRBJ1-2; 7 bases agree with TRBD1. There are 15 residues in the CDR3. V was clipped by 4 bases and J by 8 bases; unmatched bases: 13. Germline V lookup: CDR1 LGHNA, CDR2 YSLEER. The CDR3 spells CASSPRQGFTEGYTF. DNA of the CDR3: TGCGCCAGCAGCCCCCGACAGGGTTTTACGGAGGGCTACACCTTC.

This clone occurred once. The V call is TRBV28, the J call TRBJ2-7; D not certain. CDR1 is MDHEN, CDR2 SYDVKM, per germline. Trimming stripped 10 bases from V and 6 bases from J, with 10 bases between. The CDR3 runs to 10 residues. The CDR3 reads CAKRVIEQYF. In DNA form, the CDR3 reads TGTGCCAAAAGGGTTATCGAGCAGTACTTC.

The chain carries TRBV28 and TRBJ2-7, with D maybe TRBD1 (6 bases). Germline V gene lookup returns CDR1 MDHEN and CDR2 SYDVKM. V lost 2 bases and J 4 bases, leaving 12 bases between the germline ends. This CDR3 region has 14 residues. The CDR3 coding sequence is TGTGCCAGCAGTTTAACGGGACATTTATACGAGCAGTACTTC. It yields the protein CASSLTGHLYEQYF.

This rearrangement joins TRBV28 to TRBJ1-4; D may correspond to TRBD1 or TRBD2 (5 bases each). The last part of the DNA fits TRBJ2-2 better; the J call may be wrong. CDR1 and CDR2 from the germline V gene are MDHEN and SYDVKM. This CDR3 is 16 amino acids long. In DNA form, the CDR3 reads TGTGCCAGCAGTGAATACACCGGGACCGGAGAGGGGGAGCTGTTTTTT. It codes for CASSEYTGTGEGELFF.

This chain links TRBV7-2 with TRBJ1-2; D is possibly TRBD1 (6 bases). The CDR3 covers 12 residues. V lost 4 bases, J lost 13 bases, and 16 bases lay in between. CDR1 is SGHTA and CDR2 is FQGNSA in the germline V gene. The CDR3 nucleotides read TGTGCCAGCAGCTATGGACAGCGTGGGGCCACCTTC. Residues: CASSYGQRGATF.

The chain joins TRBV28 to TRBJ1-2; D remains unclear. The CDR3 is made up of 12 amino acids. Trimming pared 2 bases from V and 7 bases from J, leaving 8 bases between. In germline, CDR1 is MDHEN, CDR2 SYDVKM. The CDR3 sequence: CASSLQTAGYTF. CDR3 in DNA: TGTGCCAGCAGTTTACAGACGGCTGGCTACACCTTC.

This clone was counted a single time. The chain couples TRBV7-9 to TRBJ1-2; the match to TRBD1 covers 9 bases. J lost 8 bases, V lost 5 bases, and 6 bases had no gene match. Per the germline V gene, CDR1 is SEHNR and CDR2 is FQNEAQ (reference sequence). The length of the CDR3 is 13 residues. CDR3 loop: CASSVQGAWGYTF. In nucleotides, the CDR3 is TGTGCCAGCAGCGTACAGGGGGCTTGGGGCTACACCTTC. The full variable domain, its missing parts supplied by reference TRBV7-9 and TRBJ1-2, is DTGVSQNPRHKITKRGQNVTFRCDPISEHNRLYWYRQTLGQGPEFLTYFQNEAQLEKSRLLSDRFSAERPKGSFSTLEIQRTEQGDSAMYLCASSVQGAWGYTFGSGTRLTVV.

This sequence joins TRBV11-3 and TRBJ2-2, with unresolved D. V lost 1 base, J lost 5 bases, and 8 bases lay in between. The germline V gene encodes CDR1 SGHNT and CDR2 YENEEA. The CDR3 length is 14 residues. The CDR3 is CASSLGSATGELFF. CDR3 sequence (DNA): TGTGCCAGCAGCTTAGGTAGTGCTACCGGGGAGCTGTTTTTT.

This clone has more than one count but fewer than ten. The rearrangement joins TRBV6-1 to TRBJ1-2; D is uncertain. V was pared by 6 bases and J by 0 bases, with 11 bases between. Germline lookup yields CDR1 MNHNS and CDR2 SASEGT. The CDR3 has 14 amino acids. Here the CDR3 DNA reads TGTGCCAGCAGAAGCCATGAAGCTAACTATGGCTACACCTTC. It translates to CASRSHEANYGYTF.

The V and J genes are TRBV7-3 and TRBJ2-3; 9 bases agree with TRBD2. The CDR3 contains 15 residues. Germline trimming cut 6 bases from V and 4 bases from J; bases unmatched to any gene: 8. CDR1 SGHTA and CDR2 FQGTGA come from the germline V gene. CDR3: CASSLSGSVPDTQYF. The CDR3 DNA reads TGTGCCAGCAGTCTTAGCGGGAGCGTCCCAGATACGCAGTATTTT.

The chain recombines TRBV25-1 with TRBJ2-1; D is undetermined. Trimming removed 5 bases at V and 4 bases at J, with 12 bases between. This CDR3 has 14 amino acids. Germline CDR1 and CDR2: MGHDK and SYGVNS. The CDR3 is CASSTPVGYNEQFF. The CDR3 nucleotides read TGTGCCAGCAGTACCCCGGTGGGGTACAATGAGCAGTTCTTC.

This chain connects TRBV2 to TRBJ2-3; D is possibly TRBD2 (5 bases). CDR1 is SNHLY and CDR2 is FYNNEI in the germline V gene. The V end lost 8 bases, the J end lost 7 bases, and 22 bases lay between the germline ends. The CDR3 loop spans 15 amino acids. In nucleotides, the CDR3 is TGTGCCAGCGGCGGGCTCTCGGCAGCGGTGAATACGCAGTATTTT. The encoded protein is CASGGLSAAVNTQYF. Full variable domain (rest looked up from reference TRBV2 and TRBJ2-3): EPEVTQTPSHQVTQMGQEVILRCVPISNHLYFYWYRQILGQKVEFLVSFYNNEISEKSEIFDDQFSVERPDGSNFTLKIRSTKLEDSAMYFCASGGLSAAVNTQYFGPGTRLTVL.

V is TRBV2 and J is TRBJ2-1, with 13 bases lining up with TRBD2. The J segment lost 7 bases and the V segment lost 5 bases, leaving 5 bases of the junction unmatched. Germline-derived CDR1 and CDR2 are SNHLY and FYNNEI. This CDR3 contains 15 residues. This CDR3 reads CASSPLAGGLNEQFF. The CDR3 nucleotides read TGTGCCAGCAGTCCACTAGCGGGAGGGCTGAATGAGCAGTTCTTC.

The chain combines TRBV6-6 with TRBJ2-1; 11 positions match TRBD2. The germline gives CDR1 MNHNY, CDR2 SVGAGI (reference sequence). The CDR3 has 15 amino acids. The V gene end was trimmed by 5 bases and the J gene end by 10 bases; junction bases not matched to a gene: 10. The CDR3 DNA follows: TGTGCCAGCAGTAGCCAACTAGCGGGAGTAGAAGAGCAGTTCTTC. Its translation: CASSSQLAGVEEQFF.

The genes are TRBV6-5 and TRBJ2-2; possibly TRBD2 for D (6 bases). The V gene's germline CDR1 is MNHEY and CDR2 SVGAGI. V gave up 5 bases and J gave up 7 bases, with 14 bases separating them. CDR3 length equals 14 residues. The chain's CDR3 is CASSQPLAIGELFF. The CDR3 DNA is TGTGCCAGCAGTCAGCCACTAGCAATCGGGGAGCTGTTTTTT.

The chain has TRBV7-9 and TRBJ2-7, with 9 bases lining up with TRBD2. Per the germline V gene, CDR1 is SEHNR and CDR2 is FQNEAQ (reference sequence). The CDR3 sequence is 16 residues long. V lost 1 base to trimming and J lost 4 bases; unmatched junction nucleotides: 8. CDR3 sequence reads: CASSLGVAGAFYEQYF. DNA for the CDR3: TGTGCCAGCAGCTTAGGAGTAGCGGGAGCGTTTTACGAGCAGTACTTC.

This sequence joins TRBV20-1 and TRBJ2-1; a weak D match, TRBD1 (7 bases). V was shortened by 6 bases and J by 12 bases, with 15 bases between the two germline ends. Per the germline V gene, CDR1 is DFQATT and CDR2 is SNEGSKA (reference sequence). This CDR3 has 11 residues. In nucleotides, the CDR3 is TGCAGTGCCAGGACCCAGGGGGGGCAGTTCTTC. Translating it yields CSARTQGGQFF.

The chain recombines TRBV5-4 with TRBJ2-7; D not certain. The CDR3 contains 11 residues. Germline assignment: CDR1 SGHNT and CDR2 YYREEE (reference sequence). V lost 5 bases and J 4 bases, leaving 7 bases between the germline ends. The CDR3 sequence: CASSDRYEQYF. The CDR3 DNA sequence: TGTGCCAGCAGTGATCGATACGAGCAGTACTTC.

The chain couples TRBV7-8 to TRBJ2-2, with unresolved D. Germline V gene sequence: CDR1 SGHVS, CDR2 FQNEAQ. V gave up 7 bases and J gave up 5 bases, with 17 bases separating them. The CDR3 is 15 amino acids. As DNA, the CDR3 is TGTGCCAGCACCCCCCCTTGGGGTCTAACCGGGGAGCTGTTTTTT. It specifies CASTPPWGLTGELFF.

The CDR3 DNA sequence: TGTGCCAGCAGCGTCACGGGTGGCGGGAGTGGGACCGGGGAGCTGTTTTTT. Its translation: CASSVTGGGSGTGELFF. V and J are TRBV5-4 and TRBJ2-2, with TRBD2 matching 7 bases. The V segment lost 4 bases and the J segment 5 bases; nucleotides outside the gene matches: 14. In germline, CDR1 is SGHNT, CDR2 YYREEE (reference sequence). CDR3 length: 17 amino acids.

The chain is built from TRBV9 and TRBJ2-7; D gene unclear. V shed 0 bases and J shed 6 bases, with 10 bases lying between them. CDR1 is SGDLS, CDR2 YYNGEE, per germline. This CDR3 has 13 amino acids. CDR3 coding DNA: TGTGCCAGCAGCGTAGAGGGAAGCTCCGAGCAGTACTTC. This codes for CASSVEGSSEQYF.

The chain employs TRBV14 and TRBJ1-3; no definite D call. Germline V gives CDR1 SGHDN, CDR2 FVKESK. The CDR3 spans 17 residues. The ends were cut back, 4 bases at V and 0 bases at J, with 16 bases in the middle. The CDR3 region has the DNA TGTGCCAGCAGCCCCAGGATAGGGCGGAGCTCTGGAAACACCATATATTTT. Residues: CASSPRIGRSSGNTIYF.